This T cell receptor beta chain was obtained from a study of T cell changes during pregnancy in multiple sclerosis. This clone was picked up one time. Germline lookup yields CDR1 LGHNA and CDR2 YNFKEQ. The CDR3 is 16 amino acids. V lost 5 bases, J lost 5 bases, and 14 bases stayed unmatched. Profiling relied on immunoSEQ multiplex PCR, and the TCRdb table lists in-frame clones only, not all of them. The table has 44,000 or so clones, 88% seen once. The sequence was obtained from a female donor in good health, enrolled as a control in a pregnancy study. This sequence joins TRBV4-2 and TRBJ1-1, with 7 positions matching TRBD1. Sequences were derived from CD8+ T cells from peripheral blood mononuclear cells, sampled after pregnancy. The CDR3 nucleotides read TGTGCCAGCAGCTCAACCCTACAGGGGAGGCGGACTGAAGCTTTCTTT. It translates to CASSSTLQGRRTEAFF.